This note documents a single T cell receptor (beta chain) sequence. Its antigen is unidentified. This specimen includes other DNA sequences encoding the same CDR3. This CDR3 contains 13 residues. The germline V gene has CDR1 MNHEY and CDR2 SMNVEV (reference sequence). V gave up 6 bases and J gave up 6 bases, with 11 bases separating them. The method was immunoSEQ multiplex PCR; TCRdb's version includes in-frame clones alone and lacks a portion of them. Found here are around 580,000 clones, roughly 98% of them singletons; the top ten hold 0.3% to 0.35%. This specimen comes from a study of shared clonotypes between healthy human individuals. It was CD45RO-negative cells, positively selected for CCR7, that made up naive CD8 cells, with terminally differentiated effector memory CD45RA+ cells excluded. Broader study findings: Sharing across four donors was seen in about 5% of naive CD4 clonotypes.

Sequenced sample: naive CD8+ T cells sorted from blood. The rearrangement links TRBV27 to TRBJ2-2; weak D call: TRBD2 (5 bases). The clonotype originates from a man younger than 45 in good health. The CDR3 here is CASSLGGSGELFF. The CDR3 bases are TGTGCCAGCAGCCTGGGCGGGTCCGGGGAGCTGTTTTTT.